This T cell receptor (beta chain) derives from a study of monozygotic twins with inflammatory bowel disease. Each donor gave roughly 2.5 ml of peripheral blood. Around 3.5 ug of total RNA went into each TCR library. Investigators made cDNA in eight separate reactions per sample. Reanalyzing the 5' RACE reads, TCRdb keeps one entry per CDR3 protein, without DNA. This sample's table reports about 200,000 distinct CDR3 sequences. Germline CDR1 DFQATT, CDR2 SNEGSKA (reference sequence). This CDR3 has 15 residues. Input material: blood. This receptor was obtained from a human donor with ulcerative colitis or Crohn's disease, or a healthy co-twin of an affected twin (not recorded which). The genes are TRBV20-1 and TRBJ2-1; TCRdb gives TRBD2 as the D gene, but with no DNA this cannot be confirmed. CDR3 sequence reads: CSAGTLGGLASEQFF.